This T cell receptor beta chain was documented in a study of blood T cells in healthy people across ages. Germline CDR1 ENHRY, CDR2 SYGVKD. This CDR3 has 13 residues. V shed 6 bases and J shed 8 bases, with 16 bases lying between them. Sample-barcoded 5' priming and a J-beta primer mix drove a second PCR of about 7 to 11 cycles. One entry per CDR3 protein results from TCRdb running MiXCR on the 5' RACE reads. The table has over a million distinct CDR3 sequences, 45% to 70% seen once. This clonotype turned up a few times. This sequence joins TRBV10-3 and TRBJ1-2, with unresolved D. Sequencing used blood. The sequence came from a man aged 18 to 29 in good health. The CDR3 sequence is CAISEGSGEGYTF. As DNA, the CDR3 is TGTGCCATCAGCGAGGGCTCTGGGGAAGGCTACACCTTC.